Below are 8 T cell receptor beta chains sequenced from a single sample in a study of cytomegalovirus exposure and HLA in healthy donors. The study ran its PCR with 60 Vbeta and 13 Jbeta primers. TCRdb's table, derived via immunoSEQ multiplex PCR, lists solely in-frame clones and lacks some. The specimen's table records around 100,000 clones. Sequenced: PBMCs. These receptors all come from a man younger than 45 in good health and CMV-seronegative.

The chain has TRBV6-1 and TRBJ1-1; 7 bases fit TRBD1. V dropped 0 bases and J dropped 5; count of bases not matched to a gene: 6. Germline-derived CDR1 and CDR2 are MNHNS and SASEGT. This CDR3 has 15 amino acids. The CDR3 sequence: CASSEASGGKTEAFF. DNA of the CDR3: TGTGCCAGCAGTGAAGCGTCAGGGGGTAAAACTGAAGCTTTCTTT.

The chain combines TRBV11-2 with TRBJ2-2; weak D call: TRBD2 (5 bases). This CDR3 is built from 15 residues. Germline V gene data show CDR1 as SGHAT and CDR2 as FQNNGV. Trimming shortened V by 6 bases and J by 2 bases, and 13 bases separated the two germline ends. For the CDR3, the DNA is TGTGCCAGCAGGCCCGGTCCGGGAAACACCGGGGAGCTGTTTTTT. This sequence encodes CASRPGPGNTGELFF.

This chain joins TRBV28 and TRBJ1-2, with D uncertain. CDR3 length: 11 residues. From germline, CDR1 is MDHEN and CDR2 SYDVKM. The CDR3 DNA sequence: TGTGGCCTCAAGAGCCGCTATGGCTACACCTTC. Its protein product is CGLKSRYGYTF.

V usage is TRBV5-1 and J usage is TRBJ2-7; D remains unclear. Deletions cut 3 bases from V and 7 bases from J, with 17 bases between. This CDR3 has 14 residues. Germline V gives CDR1 SGHRS, CDR2 YFSETQ. Written as DNA, the CDR3 is TGCGCCAGCAGCTCAATCCCGGAGCCCCCGGAGCAGTACTTC. It translates to CASSSIPEPPEQYF.

V gene TRBV14 combines with J gene TRBJ2-3; D is undetermined. CDR1 SGHDN and CDR2 FVKESK come from the germline V gene. CDR3 length: 13 residues. V gave up 1 base and J gave up 3 bases, with 5 bases separating them. CDR3 loop: CASSQVLTDTQYF. CDR3 nucleotide sequence: TGTGCCAGCAGCCAAGTCCTGACAGATACGCAGTATTTT.

The rearrangement uses TRBV5-4 and TRBJ2-1, with D possibly TRBD2 on 6 matching bases. The CDR3 is 15 amino acids. The V end was cut by 3 bases, the J end by 4 bases, with 14 bases between. The germline V gene encodes CDR1 SGHNT and CDR2 YYREEE (reference sequence). The CDR3 DNA follows: TGTGCCAGCAGCTCTCCGGGAGCAGAATACAATGAGCAGTTCTTC. Protein sequence: CASSSPGAEYNEQFF.

The chain employs TRBV27 and TRBJ2-7; TRBD2 matches 13 bases. The CDR3 sequence is 16 residues long. Looked up from germline, CDR1 is MNHEY and CDR2 is SMNVEV (reference sequence). With V trimmed by 2 bases and J by 3 bases, 4 bases remained unmatched. CDR3 residues: CASSLTSGGGNYEQYF. The CDR3 bases are TGTGCCAGCAGTTTAACTAGCGGGGGGGGGAACTACGAGCAGTACTTC.

The rearrangement links TRBV27 to TRBJ1-5; TRBD1 might be the D (5 bases). With 4 bases removed from V and 6 bases from J, the gap between germline ends came to 13 bases. CDR3 length: 14 amino acids. Per the germline V gene, CDR1 is MNHEY and CDR2 is SMNVEV (reference sequence). CDR3 nucleotide sequence: TGTGCCAGCAGTTCCGGACATCCCCCTCAGCCCCAGCATTTT. The encoded protein is CASSSGHPPQPQHF.